This T cell receptor beta chain was recovered during a study of CXCR3-negative and CXCR3-positive naive CD8 T cells. CDR1 and CDR2 (germline): SGHVS, FQNEAQ. CDR3 length: 15 residues. Judged by frequency, this clonotype is medium-sized (0.01 to 0.1%). Preparation of TRB cDNA libraries relied on 5' RACE carrying UMI labels. Using the 5' RACE reads, TCRdb records one entry per CDR3 protein without DNA. This table holds roughly 24,000 distinct CDR3 sequences. Specimen: naive CXCR3- CD8+ T cells from blood. Stated subset: CD45RO-CCR7+CD27+CD95- naive CD8+ T cells lacking CXCR3 (TNR3-). The clonotype comes from a human donor in good health. Some clones in this sample may be carry-over from other donors' samples. The chain is built from TRBV7-8 and TRBJ2-7; absent DNA, TCRdb's TRBD2 call cannot be checked. The CDR3 loop reads CASSSPTSGAYEQYF. Combining the CDR3 with reference TRBV7-8 and TRBJ2-7 gives the whole variable domain GAGVSQSPRYKVAKRGQDVALRCDPISGHVSLFWYQQALGQGPEFLTYFQNEAQLDKSGLPSDRFFAERPEGSVSTLKIQRTQQEDSAVYLCASSSPTSGAYEQYFGPGTRLTVT.